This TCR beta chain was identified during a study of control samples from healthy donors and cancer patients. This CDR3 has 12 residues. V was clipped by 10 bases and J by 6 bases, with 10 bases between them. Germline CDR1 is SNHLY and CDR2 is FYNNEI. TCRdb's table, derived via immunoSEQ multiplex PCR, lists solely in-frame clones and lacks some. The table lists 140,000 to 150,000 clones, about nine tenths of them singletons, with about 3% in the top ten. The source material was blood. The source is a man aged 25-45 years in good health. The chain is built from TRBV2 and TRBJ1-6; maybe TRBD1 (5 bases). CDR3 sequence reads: CATRDFNSPLHF. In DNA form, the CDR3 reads TGTGCCACCAGGGACTTTAATTCACCCCTCCACTTT.